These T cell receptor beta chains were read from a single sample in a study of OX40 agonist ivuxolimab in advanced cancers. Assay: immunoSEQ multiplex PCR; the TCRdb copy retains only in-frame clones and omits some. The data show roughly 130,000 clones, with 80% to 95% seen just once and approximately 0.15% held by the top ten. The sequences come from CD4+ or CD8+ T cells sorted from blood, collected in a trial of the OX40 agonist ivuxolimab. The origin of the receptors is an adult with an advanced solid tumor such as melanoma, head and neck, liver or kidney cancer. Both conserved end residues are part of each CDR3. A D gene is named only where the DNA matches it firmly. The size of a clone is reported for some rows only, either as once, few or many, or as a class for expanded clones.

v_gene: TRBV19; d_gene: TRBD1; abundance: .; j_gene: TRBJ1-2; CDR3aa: CASSSQGYNGYTF; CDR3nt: TGTGCCAGTAGTTCACAGGGGTATAATGGCTACACCTTC
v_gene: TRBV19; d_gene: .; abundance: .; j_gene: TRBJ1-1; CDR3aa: CASSRSQGLVNTEAFF; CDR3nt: TGTGCCAGTAGTAGGTCACAGGGTCTGGTGAACACTGAAGCTTTCTTT
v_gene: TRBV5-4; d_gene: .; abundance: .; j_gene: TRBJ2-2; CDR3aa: CASSKTSVNTGELFF; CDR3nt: TGTGCCAGCAGCAAGACTAGTGTGAACACCGGGGAGCTGTTTTTT
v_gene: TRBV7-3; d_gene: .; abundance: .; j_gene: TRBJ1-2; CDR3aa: CASSLNRQDGYTF; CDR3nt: TGTGCCAGCAGCTTAAACAGACAGGATGGCTACACCTTC
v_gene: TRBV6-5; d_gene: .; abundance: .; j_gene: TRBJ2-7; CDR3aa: CASSSQGGSYEQYF; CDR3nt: TGTGCCAGCAGTTCCCAAGGGGGCTCCTACGAGCAGTACTTC
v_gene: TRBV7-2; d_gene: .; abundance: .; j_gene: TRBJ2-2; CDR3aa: CASSLSIGELFF; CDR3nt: TGTGCCAGCAGCTTGAGTATAGGGGAGCTGTTTTTT
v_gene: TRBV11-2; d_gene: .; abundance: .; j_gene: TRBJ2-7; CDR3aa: CASSLRPQGSYEQYF; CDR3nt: TGTGCCAGCAGCTTAAGGCCACAGGGTTCCTACGAGCAGTACTTC
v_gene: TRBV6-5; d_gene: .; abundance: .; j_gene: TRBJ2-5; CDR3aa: CASSYSGPHGETQYF; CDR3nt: TGTGCCAGCAGTTACTCGGGTCCCCACGGGGAGACCCAGTACTTC
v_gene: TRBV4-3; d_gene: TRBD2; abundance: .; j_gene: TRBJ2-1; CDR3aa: CASSQASGGMNEQFF; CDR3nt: TGCGCCAGCAGCCAAGCCTCGGGAGGGATGAATGAGCAGTTCTTC
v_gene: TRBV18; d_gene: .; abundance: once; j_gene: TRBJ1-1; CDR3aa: CASSPSGGQNTEAFF; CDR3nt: TGTGCCAGCTCACCCTCCGGGGGGCAAAACACTGAAGCTTTCTTT
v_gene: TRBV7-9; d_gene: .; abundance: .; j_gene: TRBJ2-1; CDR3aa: CASSLQGSSLSYNEQFF; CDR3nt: TGTGCCAGCAGCTTGCAGGGGTCATCCTTGTCCTACAATGAGCAGTTCTTC
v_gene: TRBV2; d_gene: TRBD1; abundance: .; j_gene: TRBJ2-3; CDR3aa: CASRDGTGYNTDTQYF; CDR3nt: TGTGCCAGCAGGGACGGGACAGGCTATAACACAGATACGCAGTATTTT
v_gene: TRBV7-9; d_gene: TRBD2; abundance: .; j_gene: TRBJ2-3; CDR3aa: CASSLSGRTSTDTQYF; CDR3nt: TGTGCCAGCAGCCTTAGCGGGCGAACTAGCACAGATACGCAGTATTTT
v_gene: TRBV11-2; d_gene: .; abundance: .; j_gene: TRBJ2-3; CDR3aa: CASSSADTQYF; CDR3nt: TGTGCCAGCAGCTCAGCAGATACGCAGTATTTT
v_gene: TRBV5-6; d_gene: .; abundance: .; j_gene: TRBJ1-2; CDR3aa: CASSPQDRGYTF; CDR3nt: TGTGCCAGCAGCCCACAGGATCGCGGCTACACCTTC
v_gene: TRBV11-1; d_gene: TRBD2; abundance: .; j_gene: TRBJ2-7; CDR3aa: CASSRGTSGTYEQYF; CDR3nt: TGTGCCAGCAGCCGTGGGACTAGCGGGACTTACGAGCAGTACTTC
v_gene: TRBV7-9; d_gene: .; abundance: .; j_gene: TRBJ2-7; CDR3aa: CASSPGTSTYEQYF; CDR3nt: TGTGCCAGCAGCCCCGGGACATCCACCTACGAGCAGTACTTC